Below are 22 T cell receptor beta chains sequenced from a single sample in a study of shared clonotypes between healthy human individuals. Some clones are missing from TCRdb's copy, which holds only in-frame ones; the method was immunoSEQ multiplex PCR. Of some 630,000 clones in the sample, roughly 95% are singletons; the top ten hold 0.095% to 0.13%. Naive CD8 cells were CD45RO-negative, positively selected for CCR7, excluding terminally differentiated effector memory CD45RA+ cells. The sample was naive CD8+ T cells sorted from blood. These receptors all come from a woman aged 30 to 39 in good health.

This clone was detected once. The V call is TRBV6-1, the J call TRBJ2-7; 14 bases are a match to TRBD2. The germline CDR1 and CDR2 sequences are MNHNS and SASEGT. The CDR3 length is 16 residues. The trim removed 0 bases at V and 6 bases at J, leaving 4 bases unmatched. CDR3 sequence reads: CASSEAGLAGDPEQYF. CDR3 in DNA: TGTGCCAGCAGTGAAGCGGGACTAGCGGGAGACCCCGAGCAGTACTTC.

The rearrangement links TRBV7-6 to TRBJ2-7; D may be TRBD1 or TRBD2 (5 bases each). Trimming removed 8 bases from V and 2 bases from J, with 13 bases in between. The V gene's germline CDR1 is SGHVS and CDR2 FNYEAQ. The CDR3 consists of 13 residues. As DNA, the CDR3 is TGTGCCAGCTCGGGGACGGGCACCTACGAGCAGTACTTC. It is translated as CASSGTGTYEQYF. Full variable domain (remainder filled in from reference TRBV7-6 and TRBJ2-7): GAGVSQSPRYKVTKRGQDVALRCDPISGHVSLYWYRQALGQGPEFLTYFNYEAQQDKSGLPNDRFSAERPEGSISTLTIQRTEQRDSAMYRCASSGTGTYEQYFGPGTRLTVT.

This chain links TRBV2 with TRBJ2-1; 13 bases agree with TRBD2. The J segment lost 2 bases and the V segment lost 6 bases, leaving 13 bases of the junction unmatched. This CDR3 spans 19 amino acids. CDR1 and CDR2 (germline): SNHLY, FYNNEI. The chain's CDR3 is CASRPGLAGLADPYNEQFF. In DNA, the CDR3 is TGTGCCAGCAGGCCGGGACTAGCGGGACTAGCCGACCCCTACAATGAGCAGTTCTTC.

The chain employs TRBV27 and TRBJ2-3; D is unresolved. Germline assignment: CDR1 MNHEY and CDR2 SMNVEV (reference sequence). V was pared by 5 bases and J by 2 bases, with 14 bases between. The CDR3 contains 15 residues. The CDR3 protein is CASSLWPEDTDTQYF. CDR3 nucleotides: TGTGCCAGCAGTCTCTGGCCTGAAGACACAGATACGCAGTATTTT.

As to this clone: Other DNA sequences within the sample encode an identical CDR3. The CDR3 is CASSYTPGGNEQFF. The DNA of the CDR3 is TGTGCCAGCAGTTACACCCCGGGGGGCAATGAGCAGTTCTTC. This chain connects TRBV6-5 to TRBJ2-1, with 7 bases identical to TRBD2. The CDR3 sequence is 14 residues long. Trimming removed 2 bases from V and 6 bases from J; junction bases left unmatched: 4. Germline CDR1 reads MNHEY; CDR2 reads SVGAGI.

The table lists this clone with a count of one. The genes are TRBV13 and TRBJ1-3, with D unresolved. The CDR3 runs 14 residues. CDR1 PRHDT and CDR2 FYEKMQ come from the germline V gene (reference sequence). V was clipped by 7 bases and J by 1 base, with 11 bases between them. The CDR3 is CASTRRGSGNTIYF. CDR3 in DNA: TGTGCCAGCACCCGTAGAGGATCTGGAAACACCATATATTTT.

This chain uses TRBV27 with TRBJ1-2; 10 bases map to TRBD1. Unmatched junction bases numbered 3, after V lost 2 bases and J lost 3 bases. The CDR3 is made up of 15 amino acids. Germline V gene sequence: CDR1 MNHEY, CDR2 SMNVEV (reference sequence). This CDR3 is CASSLGGTGDYGYTF. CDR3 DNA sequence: TGTGCCAGCAGTTTAGGTGGGACAGGGGACTATGGCTACACCTTC.

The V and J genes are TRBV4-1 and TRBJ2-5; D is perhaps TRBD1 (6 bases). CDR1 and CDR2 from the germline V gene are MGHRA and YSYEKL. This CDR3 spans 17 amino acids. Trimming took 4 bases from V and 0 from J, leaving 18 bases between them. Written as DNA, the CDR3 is TGCGCCAGCAGCCTCAACCATTACGACAGGTACCAAGAGACCCAGTACTTC. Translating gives CASSLNHYDRYQETQYF.

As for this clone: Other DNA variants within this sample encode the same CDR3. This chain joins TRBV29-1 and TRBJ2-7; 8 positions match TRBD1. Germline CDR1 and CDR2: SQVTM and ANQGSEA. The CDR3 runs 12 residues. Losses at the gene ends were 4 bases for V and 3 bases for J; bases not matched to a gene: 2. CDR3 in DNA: TGCAGCGTTGTTACAGGGGGCTACGAGCAGTACTTC. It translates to CSVVTGGYEQYF.

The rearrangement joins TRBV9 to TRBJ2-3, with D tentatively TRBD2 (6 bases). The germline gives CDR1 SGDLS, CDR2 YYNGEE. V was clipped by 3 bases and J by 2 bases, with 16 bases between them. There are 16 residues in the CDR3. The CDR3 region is CASSARGAGDTDTQYF. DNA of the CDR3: TGTGCCAGCAGCGCCCGGGGAGCGGGTGACACAGATACGCAGTATTTT. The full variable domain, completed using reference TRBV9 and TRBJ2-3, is DSGVTQTPKHLITATGQRVTLRCSPRSGDLSVYWYQQSLDQGLQFLIQYYNGEERAKGNILERFSAQQFPDLHSELNLSSLELGDSALYFCASSARGAGDTDTQYFGPGTRLTVL.

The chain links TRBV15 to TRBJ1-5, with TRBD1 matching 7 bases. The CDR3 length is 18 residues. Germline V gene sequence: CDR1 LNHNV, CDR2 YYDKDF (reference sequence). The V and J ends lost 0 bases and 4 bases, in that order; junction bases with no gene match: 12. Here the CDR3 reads CATSRDRDRADSNQPQHF. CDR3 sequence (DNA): TGTGCCACCAGCAGAGATAGAGACAGGGCTGATTCGAATCAGCCCCAGCATTTT. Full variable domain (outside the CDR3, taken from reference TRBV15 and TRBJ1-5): DAMVIQNPRYQVTQFGKPVTLSCSQTLNHNVMYWYQQKSSQAPKLLFHYYDKDFNNEADTPDNFQSRRPNTSFCFLDIRSPGLGDTAMYLCATSRDRDRADSNQPQHFGDGTRLSIL.

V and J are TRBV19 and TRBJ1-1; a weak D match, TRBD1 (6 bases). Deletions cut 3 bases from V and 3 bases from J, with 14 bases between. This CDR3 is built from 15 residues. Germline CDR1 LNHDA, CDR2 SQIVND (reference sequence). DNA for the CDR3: TGTGCCAGTAGTATTTTTTTGAGGGGGGACACTGAAGCTTTCTTT. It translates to CASSIFLRGDTEAFF.

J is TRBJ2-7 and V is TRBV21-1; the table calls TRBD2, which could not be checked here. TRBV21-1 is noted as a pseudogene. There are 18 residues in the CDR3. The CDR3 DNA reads TGTGCCAGCAGCAAAAGAGACAATGTTAGCGGGAGCTCCTACGAGCAGTACTTC. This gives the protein CASSKRDNVSGSSYEQYF.

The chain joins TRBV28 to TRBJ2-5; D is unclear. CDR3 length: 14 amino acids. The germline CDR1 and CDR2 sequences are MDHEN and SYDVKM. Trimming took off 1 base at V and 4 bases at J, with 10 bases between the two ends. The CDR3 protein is CASSLSGRPETQYF. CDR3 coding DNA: TGTGCCAGCAGTTTATCGGGCAGACCAGAGACCCAGTACTTC.

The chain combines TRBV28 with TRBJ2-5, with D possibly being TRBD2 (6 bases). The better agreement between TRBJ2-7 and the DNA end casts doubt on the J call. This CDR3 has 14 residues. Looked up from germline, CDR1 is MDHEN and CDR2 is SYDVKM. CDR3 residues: CASSSIGTFGEQYF. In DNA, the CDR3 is TGTGCCAGCAGTTCGATAGGGACTTTCGGCGAGCAGTACTTC.

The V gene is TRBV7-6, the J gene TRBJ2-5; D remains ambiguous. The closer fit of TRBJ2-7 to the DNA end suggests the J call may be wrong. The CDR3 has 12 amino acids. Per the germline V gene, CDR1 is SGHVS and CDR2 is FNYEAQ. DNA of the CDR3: TGTGCCAGCAGCCCCCGAGACTACGAGCAGTACTTC. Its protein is CASSPRDYEQYF.

In DNA, the CDR3 is TGTGCCACAAGTGTCGGACAGGGGGCCTACAATGAGCAGTTCTTC. Encoded protein: CATSVGQGAYNEQFF. This chain uses TRBV27 with TRBJ2-1; TRBD1 matches at 10 bases. J lost 2 bases, V lost 10 bases, and 8 bases had no gene match. This CDR3 contains 15 residues. The germline V gene has CDR1 MNHEY and CDR2 SMNVEV (reference sequence).

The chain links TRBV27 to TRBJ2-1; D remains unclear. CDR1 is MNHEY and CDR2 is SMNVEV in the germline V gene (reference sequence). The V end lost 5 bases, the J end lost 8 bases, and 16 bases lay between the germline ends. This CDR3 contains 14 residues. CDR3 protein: CASSPQVVVDEQFF. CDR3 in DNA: TGTGCCAGCAGTCCCCAGGTGGTGGTCGATGAGCAGTTCTTC.

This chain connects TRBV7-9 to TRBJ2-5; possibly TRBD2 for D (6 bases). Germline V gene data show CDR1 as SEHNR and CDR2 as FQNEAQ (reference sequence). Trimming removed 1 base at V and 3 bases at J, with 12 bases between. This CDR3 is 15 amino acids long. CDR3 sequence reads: CASSLDQGLEETQYF. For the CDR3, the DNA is TGTGCCAGCAGCTTAGACCAGGGACTGGAAGAGACCCAGTACTTC.

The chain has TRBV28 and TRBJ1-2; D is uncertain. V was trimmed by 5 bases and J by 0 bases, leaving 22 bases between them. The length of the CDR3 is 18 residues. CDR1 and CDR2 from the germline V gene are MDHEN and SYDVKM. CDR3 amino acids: CASSPRVSGGKSNYGYTF. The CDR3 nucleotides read TGTGCCAGCAGTCCTCGGGTATCTGGCGGAAAATCTAACTATGGCTACACCTTC.

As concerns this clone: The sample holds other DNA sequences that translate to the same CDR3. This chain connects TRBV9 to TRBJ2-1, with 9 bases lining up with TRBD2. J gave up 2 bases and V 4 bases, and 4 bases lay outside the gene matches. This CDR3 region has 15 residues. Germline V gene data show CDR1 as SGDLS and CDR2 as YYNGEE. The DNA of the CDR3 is TGTGCCAGCAGCCCCAGACTAGCGGCCTACAATGAGCAGTTCTTC. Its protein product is CASSPRLAAYNEQFF.

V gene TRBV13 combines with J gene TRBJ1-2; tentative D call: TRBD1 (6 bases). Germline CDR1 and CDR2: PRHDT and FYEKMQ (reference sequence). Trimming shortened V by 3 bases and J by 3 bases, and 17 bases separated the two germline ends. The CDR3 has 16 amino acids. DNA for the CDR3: TGTGCCAGCAGCTTTCAGGGGTCCCCGCCACACTATGGCTACACCTTC. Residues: CASSFQGSPPHYGYTF.